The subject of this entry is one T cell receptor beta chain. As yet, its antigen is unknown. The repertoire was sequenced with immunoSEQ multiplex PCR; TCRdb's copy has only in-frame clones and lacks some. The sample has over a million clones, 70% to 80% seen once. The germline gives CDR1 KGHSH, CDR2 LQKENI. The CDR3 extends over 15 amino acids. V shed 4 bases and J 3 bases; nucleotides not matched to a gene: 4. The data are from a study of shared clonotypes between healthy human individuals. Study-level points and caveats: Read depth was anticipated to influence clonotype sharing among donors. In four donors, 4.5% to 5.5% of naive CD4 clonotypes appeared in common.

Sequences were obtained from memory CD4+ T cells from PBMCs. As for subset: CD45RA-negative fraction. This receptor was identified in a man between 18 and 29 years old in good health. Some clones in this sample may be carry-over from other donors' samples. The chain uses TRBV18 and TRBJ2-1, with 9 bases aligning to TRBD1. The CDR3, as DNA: TGTGCCAGCTCACAGGGACAGGGAAACTACAATGAGCAGTTCTTC. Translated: CASSQGQGNYNEQFF.